This T cell receptor (beta chain) derives from a study of shared clonotypes between healthy human individuals. Notes on the study in general: Clonotype sharing across four donors was observed for around 5% of naive CD4 clonotypes. Estimated richness was generally greater in naive than memory subsets.

A note on this clone: Its antigen is unidentified.

The germline V gene encodes CDR1 SGDLS and CDR2 YYNGEE. The CDR3 contains 15 residues. The germline V and J ends were trimmed by 0 bases and 5 bases, with 12 bases remaining between them. Donors, without exception, were Caucasian adults residing in Nashville, Tennessee. Splitting the CD4+ cells yielded a CD45RA+ naive subset and a CD45RA-negative memory subset. The assay was immunoSEQ multiplex PCR, and TCRdb's table has in-frame clones only and misses some. The profile shows about 1.5 million clones, 95% to 99% of them singletons. The source material was naive CD4+ T cells sorted from blood. The sample's subset: CD45RA+ positively selected. The chain joins TRBV9 to TRBJ2-1; D is perhaps TRBD2 (5 bases). This receptor was obtained from a man aged 30-40 years in good health. CDR3 residues: CASSVGGSADNEQFF. For the CDR3, the DNA is TGTGCCAGCAGCGTAGGAGGGTCAGCAGACAATGAGCAGTTCTTC.